Sequencing of this TCR beta chain was carried out in a study of T cell repertoires in cytomegalovirus infection. Using its own MiXCR run on the reads, TCRdb lists one record per CDR3 protein. The data show hundreds of thousands of distinct CDR3 sequences, 20% to 25% seen once. In its sample, this clonotype was seen a few times. This TCR derives from a human donor in good health (CMV status not recorded). Some clones in this sample may be carry-over from other donors' samples. Sequencing used CD8+ T cells from PBMCs.

This CDR3 reads CSAFKAPAFF. DNA for the CDR3: TGCAGTGCCTTCAAGGCTCCGGCTTTCTTT. The chain joins TRBV20-1 to TRBJ1-1; D remains ambiguous. The germline CDR1 and CDR2 sequences are DFQATT and SNEGSKA (reference sequence). Trimming cost V 6 bases and J 11 bases, with 13 bases left between them. This CDR3 region has 10 residues.